The text below deals with one T cell receptor (beta chain). The antigen it binds to is not known. According to the germline V gene, CDR1 reads ENHRY and CDR2 reads SYGVKD. The CDR3 goes from the cysteine to the phenylalanine over 16 residues. No DNA is listed. This entry is derived from a study of human CD8 memory T cell subsets (dated by TCRdb to 2020 to 2022). Turning to the overall study: To assess clonal relationships, the TCRbeta repertoires of stem-like (TSTEM), progenitor exhausted-like (TPEX) and effector memory CD8+ T cell subsets were compared. Six donors each provided TSTEM, TPEX and effector memory subsets, and TCRbeta repertoires were obtained from all six. Overall results and qualifications from the work: Only TCRbeta chains were sequenced, and repertoire comparisons rested on a handful of donors tested with paired t-tests and Bonferroni correction. Based on Chao1 estimates, TSTEM subsets appeared to have greater repertoire diversity than TPEX subsets, which may reflect a broader range of specificities. Although both stem-like subsets shared clonotypes with effector memory cells, the overlap between TSTEM and TPEX repertoires was minimal, suggesting distinct antigen spectra for the TSTEM and TPEX subsets. Normalized Shannon-Wiener diversity was similarly high in TSTEM and TPEX subsets, while effector memory subsets were less diverse by comparison.

Density gradient separation was used to isolate peripheral blood mononuclear cells from buffy coats of healthy donors. In the study, negative magnetic separation with EasySep or MojoSort CD8+ T cell isolation kits was used to enrich total CD8+ T cells. For each subset, total RNA was extracted using an RNeasy Mini Kit from duplicate vials of 150,000 sorted CD8+ T cells. The PBMCs were used fresh or after being cryopreserved in fetal bovine serum with around 10% DMSO. CD8+ T cell subsets were sorted to purity by fluorescence-activated cell sorting on a FACSAria III. A Human TCR Profiling Kit was used to prepare UMI-labeled 5' RACE TCRbeta libraries. Every TCRbeta library was prepared in parallel with an identical number of PCR cycles. On the study's bioinformatics: Between roughly 2,600 and 20,000 functional CDR3beta clonotypes were contained in each TCRbeta library. MIGEC 1.2.9 was used for UMI extraction and consensus assembly, with a minimum of three reads required per UMI. MiXCR 3.0.3 was used to extract in-frame CDR3beta repertoires. Diversity metrics were computed in VDJtools 1.2.1 after downsampling each sample to 42,000 randomly selected UMIs. For each sample pair, the repertoire overlap metrics D, R and F2 were calculated in VDJtools using the top 3,000 clones. Following TCRdb reprocessing, every CDR3 protein sequence forms one entry, and DNA is not provided. The V and J calls and clone size come from TCRdb's table, not from the authors' own analysis. The table of this sample itemizes fewer than 20,000 distinct CDR3 sequences. Clones ranked in the top ten supply less than 5.5% of the sample.

The chain is encoded by TRBV10-3 joined to TRBJ1-2. This clonotype was sampled from a human donor in good health. Material for sequencing was CD8+ T cells from PBMCs. CDR3 protein: CAISDLTGIANYGYTF.